The 30 T cell receptor beta chains below all came from one sample that was sequenced in a study of blood T cell repertoires in COVID-19. Sequencing was performed with immunoSEQ multiplex PCR; in TCRdb, only in-frame clones are kept and a portion is missing. In the table there are about 330,000 clones, roughly nine tenths of which are singletons. Material: PBMCs or T cells enriched from blood (not recorded which). The receptors stem from a woman aged 25 to 39 who had recovered from COVID-19.

The chain combines TRBV4-3 with TRBJ1-1; unclear D gene. From germline, CDR1 is LGHNA and CDR2 YSLEER. Trimming shortened V by 0 bases and J by 2 bases, and 4 bases separated the two germline ends. The CDR3 contains 13 residues. CDR3: CASSQDSNTEAFF. In nucleotides, the CDR3 is TGCGCCAGCAGCCAAGATTCTAACACTGAAGCTTTCTTT.

This chain connects TRBV5-1 to TRBJ2-7; TRBD2 might be the D (6 bases). Germline assignment: CDR1 SGHRS and CDR2 YFSETQ. Trimming took off 2 bases at V and 1 base at J, with 10 bases between the two ends. CDR3 length equals 14 residues. The CDR3 protein is CASSFTGESYEQYF. The CDR3 coding sequence is TGCGCCAGCAGCTTCACGGGAGAATCCTACGAGCAGTACTTC.

The rearrangement joins TRBV2 to TRBJ2-3; 9 nucleotides match TRBD1. The CDR3 consists of 15 residues. The V and J ends lost 5 bases and 4 bases, in that order; junction bases with no gene match: 7. The V gene's germline CDR1 is SNHLY and CDR2 FYNNEI. CDR3 in amino acids: CASSLSRTGADTQYF. The DNA for the CDR3 is TGTGCCAGCAGTCTTTCTCGGACAGGGGCAGATACGCAGTATTTT.

This clone was seen just once. The chain couples TRBV9 to TRBJ1-2; 7 bases agree with TRBD1. V was clipped by 4 bases and J by 4 bases; unmatched bases: 7. Germline CDR1 SGDLS, CDR2 YYNGEE. The CDR3 totals 14 residues. The chain's CDR3 is CASSPRDSSYGYTF. The CDR3 DNA reads TGTGCCAGCAGCCCCCGGGACAGTTCCTATGGCTACACCTTC.

The V and J genes are TRBV6-5 and TRBJ1-2, with 8 bases fitting TRBD1. The V gene end was trimmed by 7 bases and the J gene end by 6 bases; junction bases not matched to a gene: 4. Germline V gene sequence: CDR1 MNHEY, CDR2 SVGAGI. The CDR3 runs to 12 residues. The CDR3 here is CASKGQGDGYTF. In DNA form, the CDR3 reads TGTGCCAGCAAAGGACAGGGAGATGGCTACACCTTC.

Comment on this clone: In the same sample, other DNA sequences code for this CDR3. The V call is TRBV5-1, the J call TRBJ1-3, with D uncertain. V was cut by 4 bases and J by 0 bases, with 5 bases left in between. The CDR3 contains 13 residues. Germline V gives CDR1 SGHRS, CDR2 YFSETQ. The CDR3 is CASSADSGNTIYF. The CDR3 DNA reads TGCGCCAGCAGCGCGGACTCTGGAAACACCATATATTTT.

CDR3: CASTLPGQHNQPQHF. CDR3 DNA sequence: TGTGCCAGTACCCTGCCGGGACAGCACAATCAGCCCCAGCATTTT. V usage is TRBV19 and J usage is TRBJ1-5; 7 positions agree with TRBD1. Germline CDR1 reads LNHDA; CDR2 reads SQIVND (reference sequence). The CDR3 loop spans 15 amino acids. Trimming at V came to 7 bases and at J to 3 bases, leaving 9 bases not matched to a gene.

The J gene is TRBJ1-4, the V gene TRBV7-6; TRBD1 agrees at 8 bases. Trimming removed 5 bases from V and 6 bases from J; junction bases left unmatched: 8. The V gene's germline CDR1 is SGHVS and CDR2 FNYEAQ. CDR3 length: 15 amino acids. The CDR3 region is CASSQRGGQDEKLFF. The CDR3 region has the DNA TGTGCCAGCAGCCAGAGGGGGGGACAGGATGAAAAACTGTTTTTT.

CDR3 nucleotide sequence: TGTGCCACCAGTGATTTGATGACAGATCAAGCTTTCTTT. Encoded protein: CATSDLMTDQAFF. The rearrangement uses TRBV24-1 and TRBJ1-1; TRBD1 might be the D (5 bases). The germline V gene has CDR1 KGHDR and CDR2 SFDVKD. CDR3 length: 13 residues. Trimming removed 0 bases from V and 9 bases from J, with 10 bases in between.

A single count supports this clone. CDR3 in amino acids: CASSQDGGGLNEQYF. The CDR3 nucleotides are TGCGCCAGCAGCCAAGACGGGGGGGGGCTCAACGAGCAGTACTTC. V is TRBV4-1 and J is TRBJ2-7, with 8 bases that match TRBD2. The length of the CDR3 is 15 residues. The V and J ends lost 0 bases and 5 bases, in that order; junction bases with no gene match: 6. Germline V lookup: CDR1 MGHRA, CDR2 YSYEKL.

The chain is built from TRBV28 and TRBJ2-2; TRBD2 matches 14 bases. CDR3 size: 20 residues. The trim removed 6 bases at V and 4 bases at J, leaving 16 bases unmatched. Germline CDR1 MDHEN, CDR2 SYDVKM. The CDR3 here is CASRGTGTSGSFPATGELFF. The CDR3 bases are TGTGCCAGCAGGGGAACTGGGACTAGCGGGAGTTTCCCGGCCACCGGGGAGCTGTTTTTT.

V is TRBV28 and J is TRBJ1-6, with D unresolved. The CDR3 is 15 amino acids. V shed 5 bases and J shed 14 bases, with 22 bases lying between them. The germline CDR1 and CDR2 sequences are MDHEN and SYDVKM. In nucleotides, the CDR3 is TGTGCCAGCAGTACCCCCGGGAGCCTCAGGAGGTCCCTCCACTTT. It specifies CASSTPGSLRRSLHF.

The chain uses TRBV2 and TRBJ1-5; TRBD1 agrees at 7 bases. The CDR3 consists of 13 residues. The V segment lost 6 bases and the J segment 4 bases; nucleotides outside the gene matches: 3. The germline gives CDR1 SNHLY, CDR2 FYNNEI. In DNA form, the CDR3 reads TGTGCCAGCAGAGGGGGACAGAATCAGCCCCAGCATTTT. It codes for CASRGGQNQPQHF.

V usage is TRBV4-3 and J usage is TRBJ1-4, with 8 bases lining up with TRBD1. After removal of 6 bases from V and 4 bases from J, the junction contained 7 bases not matched to a gene. From germline, CDR1 is LGHNA and CDR2 YSLEER. The CDR3 has 15 amino acids. Here the CDR3 reads CASRRDRGLNEKLFF. The CDR3, as DNA: TGCGCCAGCAGGAGAGACAGGGGACTTAATGAAAAACTGTTTTTT.

The V and J genes are TRBV18 and TRBJ2-7; no definite D call. In germline, CDR1 is KGHSH, CDR2 LQKENI. The CDR3 consists of 13 residues. Trimming took off 3 bases at V and 3 bases at J, with 9 bases between the two ends. The CDR3 nucleotides are TGTGCCAGCTCACCCGACATGTTCTACGAGCAGTACTTC. Amino acid sequence: CASSPDMFYEQYF.

The V call is TRBV4-3, the J call TRBJ2-3; 14 bases align to TRBD2. V gave up 1 base and J gave up 3 bases; unmatched junction bases: 3. Germline CDR1 reads LGHNA; CDR2 reads YSLEER. The length of the CDR3 is 17 residues. Here the CDR3 reads CASSQGLAGGLTDTQYF. CDR3 nucleotide sequence: TGCGCCAGCAGCCAAGGACTAGCGGGAGGGCTAACAGATACGCAGTATTTT.

Turning to this clone: In the same sample, other DNA sequences code for this CDR3. The V and J genes are TRBV9 and TRBJ2-7; TRBD2 is a possible D gene (6 bases). CDR1 and CDR2 (germline): SGDLS, YYNGEE. V was shortened by 0 bases and J by 0 bases, with 10 bases between the two germline ends. The CDR3 consists of 15 residues. This CDR3 is CASSVGAGSSYEQYF. As DNA, the CDR3 is TGTGCCAGCAGCGTAGGCGCGGGGAGCTCCTACGAGCAGTACTTC.

V gene TRBV27 combines with J gene TRBJ2-3; 11 bases line up with TRBD1. The V gene's germline CDR1 is MNHEY and CDR2 SMNVEV (reference sequence). The CDR3 covers 17 residues. V lost 0 bases to trimming and J lost 5 bases; unmatched junction nucleotides: 7. The CDR3 reads CASSLSDAGTGGDTQYF. The CDR3 DNA reads as TGTGCCAGCAGTTTATCGGATGCGGGGACAGGGGGAGATACGCAGTATTTT.

The chain has TRBV29-1 and TRBJ2-5, with 7 bases identical to TRBD1. The CDR3 runs 13 residues. V trimming: 2 bases; J trimming: 9 bases; junction bases outside the gene matches: 9. Germline lookup yields CDR1 SQVTM and CDR2 ANQGSEA. The CDR3 DNA is TGCAGCGTTGAAAGGTCACAGGGGATCGCCCAGTACTTC. Protein product: CSVERSQGIAQYF.

This clone was found a few times. This chain joins TRBV5-6 and TRBJ2-4; D possibly corresponds to TRBD2 (6 bases). V was clipped by 4 bases and J by 0 bases, with 8 bases between them. This CDR3 contains 14 residues. The germline V gene encodes CDR1 SGHDT and CDR2 YYEEEE. The CDR3 nucleotides read TGTGCCAGCAGCGCGGGACTAGCCAAAAACATTCAGTACTTC. It is translated as CASSAGLAKNIQYF.

This chain uses TRBV2 with TRBJ2-5, with 12 bases that match TRBD2. The V gene end was trimmed by 1 base and the J gene end by 5 bases; junction bases not matched to a gene: 14. The germline V gene has CDR1 SNHLY and CDR2 FYNNEI. This CDR3 region has 19 residues. CDR3 sequence: CASSEGLTSGGTVGETQYF. CDR3 sequence (DNA): TGTGCCAGCAGTGAAGGCTTGACTAGCGGGGGTACGGTCGGTGAGACCCAGTACTTC.

The chain carries TRBV7-2 and TRBJ2-2; D ambiguous. Trimming pared 1 base from V and 0 bases from J, leaving 9 bases between. The CDR3 loop spans 16 amino acids. In germline, CDR1 is SGHTA, CDR2 FQGNSA. The CDR3 is CASSLGSGANTGELFF. The CDR3 DNA reads as TGTGCCAGCAGCTTAGGGTCCGGAGCGAACACCGGGGAGCTGTTTTTT.

The rearrangement uses TRBV18 and TRBJ1-4, with D perhaps matching TRBD1 (5 bases). Between the trimmed V and J ends, which lost 8 bases and 2 bases, there was a span of 15 bases. The CDR3 runs to 15 residues. The germline V gene has CDR1 KGHSH and CDR2 LQKENI. The CDR3 DNA is TGTGCCAGCCAAACTCAAGGGGTGACTAATGAAAAACTGTTTTTT. It yields the protein CASQTQGVTNEKLFF.

This chain joins TRBV28 and TRBJ1-5; D ambiguous. The CDR3 has 14 residues. Germline V gene data show CDR1 as MDHEN and CDR2 as SYDVKM. V gave up 6 bases and J gave up 0 bases, with 9 bases separating them. The CDR3 nucleotides read TGTGCCAGCAGCCGTATCTATAGCAATCAGCCCCAGCATTTT. This translates into CASSRIYSNQPQHF. Using reference TRBV28 and TRBJ1-5 for the parts outside the CDR3, the full variable domain is DVKVTQSSRYLVKRTGEKVFLECVQDMDHENMFWYRQDPGLGLRLIYFSYDVKMKEKGDIPEGYSVSREKKERFSLILESASTNQTSMYLCASSRIYSNQPQHFGDGTRLSIL.

In this sample, this clone turned up once. The gene calls are TRBV9 and TRBJ2-7; 9 positions agree with TRBD1. This CDR3 spans 15 amino acids. V was pared by 4 bases and J by 2 bases, with 7 bases of the junction left unmatched. Germline V CDR1 and CDR2: SGDLS, YYNGEE. The CDR3 region is CASSPHTGGTYEQYF. CDR3 in DNA: TGTGCCAGCAGCCCGCATACAGGGGGCACCTACGAGCAGTACTTC.

The V call is TRBV7-2, the J call TRBJ2-5, with TRBD2 identical over 10 bases. Germline CDR1 reads SGHTA; CDR2 reads FQGNSA. Trimming took 11 bases from V and 7 from J; bases not matched to a gene: 10. The CDR3 covers 13 residues. The CDR3 sequence is CAVRLAGMGTQYF. The CDR3 nucleotides are TGTGCCGTCAGACTAGCGGGTATGGGGACCCAGTACTTC.

V and J are TRBV12-1 and TRBJ1-2; TRBD1 reflects the table's D call only, with no check against the DNA. TRBV12-1 is marked as a pseudogene. There are 15 residues in the CDR3. CDR3 nucleotides: TGTGCCAGCCGATCTACCACAGGGAATAACTATGGCTACACCTTC. Its translation: CASRSTTGNNYGYTF.

The rearrangement uses TRBV11-3 and TRBJ2-7; possibly TRBD2 for D (5 bases). Trimming pared 10 bases from V and 3 bases from J, leaving 16 bases between. The CDR3 totals 13 residues. Germline CDR1 and CDR2: SGHNT and YENEEA. As DNA, the CDR3 is TGTGCCACCGCACTAGGGCAGATCTACGAGCAGTACTTC. Its translation is CATALGQIYEQYF.

This clone was found once. V is TRBV4-1 and J is TRBJ1-5; 8 positions agree with TRBD1. J gave up 7 bases and V 2 bases, and 7 bases lay outside the gene matches. Germline V lookup: CDR1 MGHRA, CDR2 YSYEKL. This CDR3 contains 15 residues. This CDR3 reads CASSQQDRVGQPQHF. The CDR3 DNA reads TGCGCCAGCAGCCAACAGGACAGGGTAGGACAGCCCCAGCATTTT.

This chain uses TRBV9 with TRBJ2-1, with TRBD2 matching over 12 bases. The CDR3 spans 16 residues. Per the germline V gene, CDR1 is SGDLS and CDR2 is YYNGEE. The ends lost 4 bases at V and 4 bases at J; junction bases unmatched: 6. The CDR3 nucleotides are TGTGCCAGCAGCCCCAGACTAGCGGGAGAATACAATGAGCAGTTCTTC. It codes for CASSPRLAGEYNEQFF.